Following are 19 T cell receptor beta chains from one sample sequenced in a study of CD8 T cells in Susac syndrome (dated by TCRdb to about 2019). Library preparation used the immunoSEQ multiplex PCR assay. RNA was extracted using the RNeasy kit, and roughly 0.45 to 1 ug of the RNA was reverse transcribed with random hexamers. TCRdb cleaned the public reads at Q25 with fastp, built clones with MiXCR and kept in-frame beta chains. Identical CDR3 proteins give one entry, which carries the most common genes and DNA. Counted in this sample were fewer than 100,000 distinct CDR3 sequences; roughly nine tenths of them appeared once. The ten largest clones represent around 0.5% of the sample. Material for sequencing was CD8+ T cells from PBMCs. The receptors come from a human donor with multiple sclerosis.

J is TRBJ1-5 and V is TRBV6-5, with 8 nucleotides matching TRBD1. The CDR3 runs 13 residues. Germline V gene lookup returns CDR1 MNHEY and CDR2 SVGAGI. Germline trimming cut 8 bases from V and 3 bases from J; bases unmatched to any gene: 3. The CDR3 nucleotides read TGTGCCAGCGGACAGGGAAACAATCAGCCCCAGCATTTT. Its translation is CASGQGNNQPQHF.

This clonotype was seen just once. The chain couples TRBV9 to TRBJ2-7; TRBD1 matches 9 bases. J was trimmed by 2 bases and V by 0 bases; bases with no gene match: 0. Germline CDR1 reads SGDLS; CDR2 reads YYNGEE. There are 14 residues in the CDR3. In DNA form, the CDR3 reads TGTGCCAGCAGCGTAGGGGACAGGGCCTACGAGCAGTACTTC. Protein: CASSVGDRAYEQYF.

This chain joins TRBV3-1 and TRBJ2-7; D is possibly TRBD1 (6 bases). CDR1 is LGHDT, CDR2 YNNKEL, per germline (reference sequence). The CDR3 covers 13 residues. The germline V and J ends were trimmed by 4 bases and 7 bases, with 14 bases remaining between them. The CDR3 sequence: CASSLGQWGEQYF. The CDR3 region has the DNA TGTGCCAGCAGCCTCGGACAGTGGGGGGAGCAGTACTTC.

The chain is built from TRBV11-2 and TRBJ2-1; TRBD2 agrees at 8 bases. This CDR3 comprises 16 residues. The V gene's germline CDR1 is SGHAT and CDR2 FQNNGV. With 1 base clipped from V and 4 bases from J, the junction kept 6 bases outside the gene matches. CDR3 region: CASSLVFGGAYNEQFF. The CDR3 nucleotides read TGTGCCAGCAGCTTAGTCTTCGGGGGGGCTTACAATGAGCAGTTCTTC.

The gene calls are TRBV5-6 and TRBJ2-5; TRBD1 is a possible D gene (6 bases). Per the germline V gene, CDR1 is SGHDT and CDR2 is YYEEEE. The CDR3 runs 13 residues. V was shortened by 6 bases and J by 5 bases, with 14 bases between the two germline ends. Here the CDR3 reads CASTRDKGETQYF. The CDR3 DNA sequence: TGTGCCAGCACCAGGGACAAAGGGGAGACCCAGTACTTC.

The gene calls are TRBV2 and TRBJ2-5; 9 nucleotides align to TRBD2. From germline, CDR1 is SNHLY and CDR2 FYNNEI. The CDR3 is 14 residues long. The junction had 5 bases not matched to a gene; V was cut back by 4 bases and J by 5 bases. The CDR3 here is CASSAPAGGETQYF. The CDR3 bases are TGTGCCAGCAGTGCACCCGCGGGAGGGGAGACCCAGTACTTC.

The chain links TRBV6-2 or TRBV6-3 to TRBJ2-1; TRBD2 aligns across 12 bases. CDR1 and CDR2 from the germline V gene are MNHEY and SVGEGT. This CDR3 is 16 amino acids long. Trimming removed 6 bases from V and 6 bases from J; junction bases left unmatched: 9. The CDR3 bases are TGTGCCAGCAGCCTCCGACTAGCGGGAGTTCGCAATGAGCAGTTCTTC. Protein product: CASSLRLAGVRNEQFF.

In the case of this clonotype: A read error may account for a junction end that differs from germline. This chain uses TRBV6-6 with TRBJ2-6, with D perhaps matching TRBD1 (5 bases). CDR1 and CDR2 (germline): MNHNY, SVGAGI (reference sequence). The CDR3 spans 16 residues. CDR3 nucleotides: TGTGCCAGCACTTACCTCAGGGTGGCTGGGGCCAACGTCCTGACTTTC. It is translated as CASTYLRVAGANVLTF.

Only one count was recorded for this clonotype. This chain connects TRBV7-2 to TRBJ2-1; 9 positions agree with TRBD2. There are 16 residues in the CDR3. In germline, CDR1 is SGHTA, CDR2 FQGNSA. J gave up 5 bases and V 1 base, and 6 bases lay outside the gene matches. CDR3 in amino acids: CASSLVRTSANNEQFF. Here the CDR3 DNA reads TGTGCCAGCAGCTTAGTTAGGACTAGCGCCAACAATGAGCAGTTCTTC.

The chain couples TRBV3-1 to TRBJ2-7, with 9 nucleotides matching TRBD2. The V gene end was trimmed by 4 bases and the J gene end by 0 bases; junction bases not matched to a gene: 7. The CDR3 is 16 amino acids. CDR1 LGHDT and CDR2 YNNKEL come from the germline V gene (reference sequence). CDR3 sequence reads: CASSRSSGTSSYEQYF. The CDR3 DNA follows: TGTGCCAGCAGCCGCTCTAGCGGGACGAGCTCCTACGAGCAGTACTTC.

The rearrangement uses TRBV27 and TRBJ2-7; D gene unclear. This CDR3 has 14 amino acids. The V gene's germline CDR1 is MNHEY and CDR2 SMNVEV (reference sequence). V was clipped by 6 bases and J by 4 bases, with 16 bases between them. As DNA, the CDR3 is TGTGCCAGCAGCCCCTCTGCCTGGTTTTACGAGCAGTACTTC. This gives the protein CASSPSAWFYEQYF.

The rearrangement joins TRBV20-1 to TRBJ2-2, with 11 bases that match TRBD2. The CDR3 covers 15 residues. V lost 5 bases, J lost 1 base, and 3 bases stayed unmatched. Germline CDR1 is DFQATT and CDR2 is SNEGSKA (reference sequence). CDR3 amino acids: CSAVTSGGNTGELFF. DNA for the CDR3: TGCAGTGCTGTCACTAGCGGGGGGAACACCGGGGAGCTGTTTTTT.

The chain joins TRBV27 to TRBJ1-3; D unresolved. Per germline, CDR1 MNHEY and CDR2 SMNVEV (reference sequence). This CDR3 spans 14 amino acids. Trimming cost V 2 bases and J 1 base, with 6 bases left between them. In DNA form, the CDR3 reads TGTGCCAGCAGTTTAGAGGGTTCTGGAAACACCATATATTTT. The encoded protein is CASSLEGSGNTIYF.

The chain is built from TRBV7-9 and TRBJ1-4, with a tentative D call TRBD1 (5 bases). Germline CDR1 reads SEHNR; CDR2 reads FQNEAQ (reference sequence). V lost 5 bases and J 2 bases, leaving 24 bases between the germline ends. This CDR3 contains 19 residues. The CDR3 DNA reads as TGTGCCAGCAGCGACTCCGGGACGTTCGGGGATGGGACTAATGAAAAACTGTTTTTT. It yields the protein CASSDSGTFGDGTNEKLFF.

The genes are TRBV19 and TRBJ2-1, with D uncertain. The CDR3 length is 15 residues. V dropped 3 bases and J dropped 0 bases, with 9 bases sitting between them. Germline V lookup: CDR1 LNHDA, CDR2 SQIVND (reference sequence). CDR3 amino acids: CASSIGQSSYNEQFF. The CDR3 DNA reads TGTGCCAGTAGTATTGGGCAGAGCTCCTACAATGAGCAGTTCTTC.

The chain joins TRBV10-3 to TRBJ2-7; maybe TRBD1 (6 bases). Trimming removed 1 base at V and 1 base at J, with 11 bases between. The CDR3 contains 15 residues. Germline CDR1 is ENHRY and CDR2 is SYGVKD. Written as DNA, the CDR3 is TGTGCCATCAGTGAGTTGACAGGTCGATCCTACGAGCAGTACTTC. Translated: CAISELTGRSYEQYF.

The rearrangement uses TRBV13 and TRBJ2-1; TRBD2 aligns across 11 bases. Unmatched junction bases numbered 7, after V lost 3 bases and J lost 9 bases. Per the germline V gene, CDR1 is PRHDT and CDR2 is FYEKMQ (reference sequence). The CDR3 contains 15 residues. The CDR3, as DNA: TGTGCCAGCAGCTTTAGACTAGCGGGATCGAGTGAGCAGTTCTTC. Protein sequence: CASSFRLAGSSEQFF.

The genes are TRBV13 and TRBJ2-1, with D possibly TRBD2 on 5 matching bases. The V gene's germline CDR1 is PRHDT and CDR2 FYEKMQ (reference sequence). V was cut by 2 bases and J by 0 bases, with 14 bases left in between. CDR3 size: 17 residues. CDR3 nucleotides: TGTGCCAGCAGCTTACACCTCGAGACTACCTCCTACAATGAGCAGTTCTTC. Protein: CASSLHLETTSYNEQFF. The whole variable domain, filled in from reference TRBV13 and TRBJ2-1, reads AAGVIQSPRHLIKEKRETATLKCYPIPRHDTVYWYQQGPGQDPQFLISFYEKMQSDKGSIPDRFSAQQFSDYHSELNMSSLELGDSALYFCASSLHLETTSYNEQFFGPGTRLTVL.

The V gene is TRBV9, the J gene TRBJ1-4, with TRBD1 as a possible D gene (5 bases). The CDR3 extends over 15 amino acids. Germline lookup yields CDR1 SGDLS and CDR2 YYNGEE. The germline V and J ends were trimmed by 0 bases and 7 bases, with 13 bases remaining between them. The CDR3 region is CASSVGGTAGEKLFF. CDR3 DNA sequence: TGTGCCAGCAGCGTAGGGGGGACGGCGGGTGAAAAACTGTTTTTT.